This entry lists 7 T cell receptor beta chains sequenced from one sample in a study of T cells after yellow fever vaccination. TCRdb re-called the 5' RACE reads through MiXCR, storing one row per CDR3 protein. The repertoire holds 300,000 to 450,000 distinct CDR3 sequences, with around 8.1% as singletons. The source was PBMCs, collected approximately 47 days after the first yellow fever vaccination. These receptor sequences come from a man aged 18-30 years who received the YFV17D yellow fever vaccine.

V is TRBV12-5 and J is TRBJ2-2; 8 bases map to TRBD1. Germline V gives CDR1 LGHNT, CDR2 FRNRAP. This CDR3 contains 15 residues. With V trimmed by 7 bases and J by 0 bases, 4 bases remained unmatched. The CDR3 bases are TGTGCTAGTGCCCCACAGGGGGCGAACACCGGGGAGCTGTTTTTT. Translation: CASAPQGANTGELFF.

This clonotype was counted only a few times. The chain uses TRBV3-1 and TRBJ2-5, with 11 positions matching TRBD2. The trim removed 0 bases at V and 6 bases at J, leaving 9 bases unmatched. Looked up from germline, CDR1 is LGHDT and CDR2 is YNNKEL (reference sequence). This CDR3 has 17 amino acids. The CDR3 spells CASSQDSGGAYMKTQYF. The CDR3 DNA reads as TGTGCCAGCAGCCAAGATAGCGGGGGGGCCTATATGAAGACCCAGTACTTC.

The chain is built from TRBV7-2 and TRBJ2-5, with no clear D. This CDR3 is built from 12 residues. The germline V gene has CDR1 SGHTA and CDR2 FQGNSA. V lost 1 base and J lost 5, with 5 bases in between. The CDR3 sequence is CASSLGWETQYF. The CDR3 nucleotides read TGTGCCAGCAGCTTAGGTTGGGAGACCCAGTACTTC.

This clonotype was seen a few times. The J gene is TRBJ2-5, the V gene TRBV20-1; 11 nucleotides match TRBD2. The V gene's germline CDR1 is DFQATT and CDR2 SNEGSKA (reference sequence). V trimming: 5 bases; J trimming: 2 bases; junction bases outside the gene matches: 4. The CDR3 is made up of 14 amino acids. The CDR3 is CSALTSGGQETQYF. CDR3 sequence (DNA): TGCAGTGCTCTCACTAGCGGGGGACAAGAGACCCAGTACTTC.

The chain carries TRBV5-1 and TRBJ1-1, with 10 bases lining up with TRBD1. The CDR3 totals 16 residues. J lost 0 bases, V lost 0 bases, and 2 bases had no gene match. Germline V gene sequence: CDR1 SGHRS, CDR2 YFSETQ. CDR3 sequence reads: CASSLGTGGMNTEAFF. CDR3 coding DNA: TGCGCCAGCAGCTTGGGGACAGGGGGTATGAACACTGAAGCTTTCTTT.

This clonotype was seen a few times. The chain recombines TRBV19 with TRBJ1-2; 8 bases line up with TRBD1. J gave up 0 bases and V 10 bases, and 10 bases lay outside the gene matches. CDR3 length: 15 residues. Germline assignment: CDR1 LNHDA and CDR2 SQIVND (reference sequence). Here the CDR3 DNA reads TGTGCCACCTGGGGCCGACAGGGGTCTAACTATGGCTACACCTTC. It translates to CATWGRQGSNYGYTF.

The CDR3 DNA is TGCGCCAGCAGCATGACAGGTGTAGGGACTGAAGCTTTCTTT. Amino acid sequence: CASSMTGVGTEAFF. The V call is TRBV5-1, the J call TRBJ1-1, with D possibly being TRBD1 (6 bases). Per germline, CDR1 SGHRS and CDR2 YFSETQ. The CDR3 loop spans 14 amino acids. V lost 4 bases to trimming and J lost 5 bases, with 15 bases between them.